Included here is one T cell receptor beta chain sequence, with context. The data are from a study of T cells in Graves' hyperthyroidism and ophthalmopathy. From germline, CDR1 is LNHDA and CDR2 SQIVND (reference sequence). V gave up 4 bases and J gave up 4 bases, with 10 bases separating them. The CDR3 loop spans 14 amino acids. RNA transcripts gave rise to amplified TCR beta CDR3 regions. The HTBI primer set was used in a first-round RT-PCR of the TCR CDR3. In TCRdb, the multiplex PCR reads were re-called with MiXCR into one record per CDR3 protein. The sample yields under 750,000 distinct CDR3 sequences, approximately 18% seen once. It was at first hyperthyroidism diagnosis, before any ophthalmopathy symptoms, that the blood sample was taken. Using around 10 ml of fresh peripheral blood, PBMCs were prepared.

This receptor was obtained from a woman in her forties or fifties with Graves' hyperthyroidism that later progressed to Graves' ophthalmopathy. The V gene is TRBV19, the J gene TRBJ2-2; D may be TRBD1 or TRBD2 (5 bases each). The specimen sequenced was blood. In DNA form, the CDR3 reads TGTGCCAGTAGTAGGGCCGGGGCCACCGGGGAGCTGTTTTTT. It codes for CASSRAGATGELFF.